This T cell receptor (beta chain) was profiled in a study of CD8 T cells in ankylosing spondylitis. Findings and caveats of the study: What seemed typical of ankylosing spondylitis blood was a TCR beta motif built from about 8 highly homologous variants.

As concerns this clonotype: The target antigen is unknown.

Trimming stripped 6 bases from V and 8 bases from J, with 20 bases between. The germline V gene has CDR1 MNHEY and CDR2 SMNVEV (reference sequence). The CDR3 has 15 amino acids. Making the TCR beta libraries involved quantitative 5'-RACE with molecular barcodes. TCRdb reanalysed the 5' RACE reads using MiXCR and keeps one entry per CDR3 protein. The sample shows more than 110,000 distinct CDR3 sequences, 7% to 9% of them seen only once. The receptor's source is a male donor with ankylosing spondylitis. This chain links TRBV27 with TRBJ2-1; unclear D gene. The sample taken for sequencing was synovial fluid, either unsorted or a sorted T cell fraction (not recorded which). The CDR3 protein is CASSPLGRYGDEQFF. The CDR3 nucleotides are TGTGCCAGCAGCCCCCTCGGACGGTATGGAGATGAGCAGTTCTTC.